This is a list of T cell receptor beta chains from one sample in a study of sequential checkpoint blockade in melanoma. Assay used: immunoSEQ multiplex PCR; TCRdb lists only in-frame clones, some missing. The repertoire consists of around 3,500 clones, with around 43% occurring once and the leading ten covering about 43%. Source: CD8+ T cells sorted from blood (inferred from file names), taken from a patient given nivolumab and ipilimumab in sequence. The receptors here all came from a human donor with melanoma. Each CDR3 is given with its conserved first and last residue. The order of the fields is D gene, V gene, CDR3 protein. The D gene is left open where the match is weak.

>.|TRBV10-3
CAISESGAGEAFF
>.|TRBV13
CASSLAENFDEQYF
>.|TRBV28
CASSPPDSNTEAFF
>.|TRBV15
CATSRVPGGNQPQHF
>.|TRBV6-4
CASSDSPGGAEAFF
>.|TRBV28
CASTFPSGTRNTEAFF
>.|TRBV9
CASSVGRGGILYGYTF
>TRBD1|TRBV4-1
CASSPGRGQGYTF
>.|TRBV9
CASSSRLETDYNSPLHF
>TRBD2|TRBV11-1
CASSLFGRGTYNEQFF
>.|TRBV7-9
CASSLGKQDYGYTF
>TRBD2|TRBV11-2
CASARGGSSSYEQYF
>.|TRBV29-1
CSVDGGTLTEAFF
>.|TRBV25-1
CASSEGGLPYEQYF
>.|TRBV11-2
CASSSSGQDYYEQYF
>TRBD1|TRBV19
CASTETGGASYEQYF